The source of this T cell receptor (beta chain) is a study of T cell repertoires in cytomegalovirus infection. Study-wide background: Both CMV infection and a matching HLA type were indicated by public TCR beta signatures.

Study-level results: Summed frequency of shared TCR beta families picked out CMV carriers who also had the relevant HLA. HLA-C-restricted CMV-specific TCR beta clonotypes prevailed in the ex vivo response.

This clonotype has a count of ten or more. Its antigen is unidentified. TCRdb fed the reads into MiXCR, producing one record per CDR3 protein. The sample yields around 290,000 distinct CDR3 sequences, under 30% seen once. Trimming took 0 bases from V and 3 from J; bases not matched to a gene: 3. This CDR3 has 16 amino acids. Germline V gene sequence: CDR1 SGHTA, CDR2 FQGNSA. This sequence was found in a human donor in good health (CMV status not recorded). Some clones in this sample may be carry-over from other donors' samples. Sequencing was done on a sample of PBMCs. The J gene is TRBJ2-2, the V gene TRBV7-2; 8 bases align to TRBD2. The CDR3 bases are TGTGCCAGCAGCTTAGCGCGGGGGGCCTACACCGGGGAGCTGTTTTTT. Translating it yields CASSLARGAYTGELFF.